The entry below describes one T cell receptor beta chain. Antigen specificity is unknown. The data stem from a study of cytomegalovirus exposure and HLA in healthy donors. Overall study results and limits: Later analysis showed most CMV-associated TCR beta chains appearing HLA-restricted. According to an earlier analysis, most TCR beta V segments yielded productive rearrangements about 90% or about 30% of the time.

PCR used 60 Vbeta primers and 13 Jbeta primers. Repertoires were generated with immunoSEQ multiplex PCR, while TCRdb's copy carries only in-frame clones and drops some. Seen here are around 130,000 clones, 61% observed once, and the top ten hold about 1.8%. V was pared by 3 bases and J by 8 bases, with 8 bases of the junction left unmatched. The CDR3 totals 14 residues. The germline CDR1 and CDR2 sequences are SGHRS and YFSETQ. This sequence originates from a male donor in good health and CMV-seronegative. The gene calls are TRBV5-1 and TRBJ2-1, with TRBD1 identical over 7 bases. Sequencing was performed on PBMCs. CDR3 region: CASSSRSGGDEQFF. The CDR3 region has the DNA TGCGCCAGCAGCTCCAGGTCAGGGGGAGATGAGCAGTTCTTC.